The following is a T cell receptor beta chain sequence with its context. Trimming at V came to 6 bases and at J to 1 base, leaving 4 bases not matched to a gene. The CDR3 loop spans 15 amino acids. Germline V gives CDR1 LNHDA, CDR2 SQIVND (reference sequence). This specimen comes from a study of blood T cell repertoires in COVID-19. Background on the study: Acute and convalescent COVID-19 samples came from the United States, Italy and Spain. PBMCs, B-cell-depleted T cells, or T cells provided the cDNA or gDNA that made up the material.

In the authors' workflow: Reference gene primer amplification in the assay estimated nucleated cell counts. Sequencing was performed with immunoSEQ multiplex PCR; in TCRdb, only in-frame clones are kept and a portion is missing. From that table come the V and J calls and clone size; the DNA was used to work out D and trimming. The profile shows tens of thousands of clones, under 95% of them singletons. The chain carries TRBV19 and TRBJ1-3, with 9 bases lining up with TRBD1. The receptor was derived from a woman aged 50 to 65 in a cohort sampled during active COVID-19. Sequencing was performed on peripheral blood. The CDR3 DNA reads as TGTGCCAGTAGGACAGGGGGTTTATCTGGAAACACCATATATTTT. It yields the protein CASRTGGLSGNTIYF.